This is a list of T cell receptor beta chains from one sample in a study of cytomegalovirus exposure and HLA in healthy donors. Generated by immunoSEQ multiplex PCR, the TCRdb table keeps only in-frame clones and is missing some. Of about 140,000 clones listed, roughly 77% are singletons. Material: PBMCs. The receptors were gathered from a female donor in good health and CMV-seronegative. Both conserved end residues are part of each CDR3. A D gene is named only where the DNA matches it firmly. Size values are once, few and many counts, or a class for expanded clones, and some rows have none.

clone_size,d_call,j_call,v_call,cdr3_nt,cdr3_aa
.,.,TRBJ1-1,TRBV16,TGTGCCAGCAGCCAATCGGGGGGGACAGAAGCTTTCTTT,CASSQSGGTEAFF
.,.,TRBJ2-2,TRBV9,TGTGCCAGCAGCCCACACGGGGGGACAGGGAACACCGGGGAGCTGTTTTTT,CASSPHGGTGNTGELFF
.,TRBD1,TRBJ1-1,TRBV5-4,TGTGCCAGCAGTAGGGGACAGGGGGCGGTGAACACTGAAGCTTTCTTT,CASSRGQGAVNTEAFF
once,TRBD2,TRBJ2-1,TRBV9,TGTGCCAGCAGCGTAGAGGGCGGGGGATGGAATGAGCAGTTCTTC,CASSVEGGGWNEQFF
.,TRBD1,TRBJ1-2,TRBV2,TGTGCCAGCTCCGGGACAGGGGGCGATGGCTACACCTTC,CASSGTGGDGYTF
once,.,TRBJ2-5,TRBV5-4,TGTGCCAGCAGCTTGGAACCAGGGGAAGAGACCCAGTACTTC,CASSLEPGEETQYF
.,.,TRBJ2-5,TRBV27,TGTGCCAGCAGTGGAACCGGGGGAACCCCTCAGTACTTC,CASSGTGGTPQYF
.,TRBD1,TRBJ1-2,TRBV6-6,TGTGCCAGCAGCCCAATGACAGGGAAATATGGCTACACCTTC,CASSPMTGKYGYTF
.,.,TRBJ2-7,TRBV27,TGTGCCAGCAGTAGGGCAGGGTTGGTCTCCTACGAGCAGTACTTC,CASSRAGLVSYEQYF
.,.,TRBJ1-5,TRBV15,TGTGCCACCAGCAGGGCCTCGCGGCAGCCCCAGCATTTT,CATSRASRQPQHF
.,TRBD1,TRBJ1-2,TRBV20-1,TGCAGTGCAACGACAGGGAACGGCTACACCTTC,CSATTGNGYTF
.,.,TRBJ1-1,TRBV4-3,TGCGCCAGCAGCCAAGCGGGGGACCTTATGAACACTGAAGCTTTCTTT,CASSQAGDLMNTEAFF
once,TRBD1,TRBJ1-2,TRBV7-2,TGTGCCAGCAGCTTAGGTCGGGACAGGGACGAGGATGGCTACACCTTC,CASSLGRDRDEDGYTF
.,.,TRBJ1-6,TRBV4-1,TGCGCCAGCAGCCAAGTGGGGGGACGCGAGACACCCCTCCACTTT,CASSQVGGRETPLHF
.,.,TRBJ2-5,TRBV29-1,TGCAGCGTTATTGGGCGGGTGAGAGAGACCCAGTACTTC,CSVIGRVRETQYF
few,.,TRBJ2-7,TRBV7-2,TGTGCCAGCAGCTTAGAGTTCGGGACTCCCTACGAGCAGTACTTC,CASSLEFGTPYEQYF
.,TRBD1,TRBJ2-4,TRBV5-6,TGTGCCAGCAGCTTGGGGACAGGGAGTTACTTAGCCAAAAACATTCAGTACTTC,CASSLGTGSYLAKNIQYF
.,TRBD1,TRBJ1-2,TRBV5-1,TGCGCCAGCAGCTGGGGGGGACAGGGGGACGCTGGCTACACCTTC,CASSWGGQGDAGYTF
.,TRBD1,TRBJ2-7,TRBV5-1,TGCGCCAGCAGCTCGGTCGGACAGGCGGAGGACGAGCAGTACTTC,CASSSVGQAEDEQYF
.,TRBD2,TRBJ2-1,TRBV9,TGTGCCAGCGAGGGACTAGCGGGGGGGAATGAGCAGTTCTTC,CASEGLAGGNEQFF
.,TRBD1,TRBJ2-7,TRBV6-4,TGTGCCAGCAGTGACCCCGACAGGGGGCTCTACGAGCAGTACTTC,CASSDPDRGLYEQYF
few,.,TRBJ1-1,TRBV7-3,TGTGCCAGCGCGCTACAGGGGAACACTGAAGCTTTCTTT,CASALQGNTEAFF
.,.,TRBJ1-2,TRBV27,TGTGCCAGCAGTTTATCGCAGGGGAATCCCTATGGCTACACCTTC,CASSLSQGNPYGYTF
once,TRBD1,TRBJ1-2,TRBV9,TGTGCCAGCAGCGTAGGGGACAGGGTTGCAGATGGCTACACCTTC,CASSVGDRVADGYTF
few,.,TRBJ2-7,TRBV27,TGTGCCAGCAGTTTCTCAGGGAGGAGCGAGCAGTACTTC,CASSFSGRSEQYF
few,TRBD2,TRBJ2-1,TRBV27,TGTGCCAGCAGAGAACTAGCGGGGGTCCTCAATGAGCAGTTCTTC,CASRELAGVLNEQFF
.,TRBD2,TRBJ2-5,TRBV4-1,TGCGCCAGCAGCCAAGGTTCATCGGGGGGCCAAGAGACCCAGTACTTC,CASSQGSSGGQETQYF
.,TRBD1,TRBJ1-5,TRBV18,TGTGCCAGCTCATGGGGACAGACAGGACAGCCCCAGCATTTT,CASSWGQTGQPQHF
.,TRBD2,TRBJ2-1,TRBV9,TGTGCCAGCAGCGGAAGCGGGAGTGCGATGAATGAGCAGTTCTTC,CASSGSGSAMNEQFF
.,.,TRBJ2-3,TRBV21-1,TGTGCCAGCAGCAAACGTAACAGGGGGCCCGCAGATACGCAGTATTTT,CASSKRNRGPADTQYF
.,.,TRBJ2-3,TRBV4-3,TGCGCCAGCAGCCCCCTCGCTGAGTCTAGCACAGATACGCAGTATTTT,CASSPLAESSTDTQYF
.,TRBD2,TRBJ2-5,TRBV7-2,TGTGCCAGCAGCCCATACTTAACCGGGGAGGGGGAGACCCAGTACTTC,CASSPYLTGEGETQYF
.,.,TRBJ1-1,TRBV18,TGTGCCAGCTCGCGGCAGAACACTGAAGCTTTCTTT,CASSRQNTEAFF
once,.,TRBJ2-7,TRBV9,TGTGCCAGCAGCTCGAGAGATGGGAGCTCCTACGAGCAGTACTTC,CASSSRDGSSYEQYF
.,.,TRBJ2-3,TRBV30,TGTGCCTGGGACAGATTAACAGATACGCAGTATTTT,CAWDRLTDTQYF
once,.,TRBJ2-5,TRBV7-6,TGTGCCAGCAGCTTAGACTTCCAAGAGACCCAGTACTTC,CASSLDFQETQYF
.,TRBD2,TRBJ2-1,TRBV27,TGTGCCAGCAGGAAAGTGCGGGGGGGCTCCTACAATGAGCAGTTCTTC,CASRKVRGGSYNEQFF
.,.,TRBJ2-3,TRBV4-3,TGCGCCAGCAGCCAAACAGGGTGGATCACAGATACGCAGTATTTT,CASSQTGWITDTQYF
.,TRBD1,TRBJ1-5,TRBV9,TGTGCCAGCAGCTACCCAGGGGGCTGGCGCAATCAGCCCCAGCATTTT,CASSYPGGWRNQPQHF
.,.,TRBJ2-3,TRBV6-5,TGTGCCAGCAGTCGTACCGTCAGGGTTACAGATACGCAGTATTTT,CASSRTVRVTDTQYF
.,TRBD2,TRBJ2-7,TRBV29-1,TGCAGCGTTGAGGGACTAGCGGGAGGCAGCAGGGACGAGCAGTACTTC,CSVEGLAGGSRDEQYF
once,.,TRBJ2-5,TRBV27,TGTGCCAGCAGACTTCAGGGGGGAGAGACCCAGTACTTC,CASRLQGGETQYF
once,.,TRBJ2-7,TRBV7-9,TGTTCCAGCAGCTTTGCACAGACCTACGAGCAGTACTTC,CSSSFAQTYEQYF
.,TRBD1,TRBJ1-2,TRBV2,TGTGCCAGCCGGGCAGGGGGGAACTATGGCTACACCTTC,CASRAGGNYGYTF
few,TRBD1,TRBJ1-2,TRBV2,TGTGCCAGCAGCCGACAGGGCCCGGCATCGGGGGGCTACACCTTC,CASSRQGPASGGYTF
.,.,TRBJ1-4,TRBV9,TGTGCCAGCAGCGTAGGACTCGGGGGGGACGAAAAACTGTTTTTT,CASSVGLGGDEKLFF
.,.,TRBJ2-2,TRBV11-3,TGTGCCAGCAGCTTAGCCGCCAGCGGTTATAACACCGGGGAGCTGTTTTTT,CASSLAASGYNTGELFF
.,.,TRBJ1-4,TRBV7-9,TGTGCCAGCAGCTACGGGGAGAGTAATGAAAAACTGTTTTTT,CASSYGESNEKLFF
once,.,TRBJ2-3,TRBV9,TGTGCCAGCAGCTACAGGGGAGGAGTAGATACGCAGTATTTT,CASSYRGGVDTQYF
.,.,TRBJ1-2,TRBV27,TGTGCCAGCAGCCCCCAGGGGTTCTATGGCTACACCTTC,CASSPQGFYGYTF